The clone carrying this T cell receptor (beta chain) appeared a single time. Trimming took 5 bases from V and 3 from J; bases not matched to a gene: 10. CDR3 length: 15 amino acids. Germline CDR1 reads SGHVS; CDR2 reads FQNEAQ. Profiled with immunoSEQ multiplex PCR; TCRdb holds only in-frame clones, not every one. The repertoire holds 22,000 or so clones, with around 89% as singletons. These data are taken from a study of control samples from healthy donors and cancer patients. The specimen sequenced was PBMCs. The sequence derives from a woman aged 60 to 75 with head and neck cancer. V and J are TRBV7-8 and TRBJ2-7; 7 nucleotides align to TRBD1. The DNA of the CDR3 is TGTGCCAGCAGCCACCTCGAGGGGGCAAGCTACGAGCAGTACTTC. Translated, it gives CASSHLEGASYEQYF.